These 2 T cell receptor beta chains were sequenced from one sample in a study of T-cell reconstitution after alpha-beta-depleted transplantation in children. This sample's TCRbeta library carried unique molecular identifier barcodes. TCRdb redid the calling of the PCR reads with MiXCR, one entry per CDR3 protein. The table has 700,000 or so distinct CDR3 sequences, about 12% seen once. The specimen comprised PBMCs, sampled before TCRalphabeta/CD19-depleted stem cell transplant. Receptor source: a girl aged 2-15 years with congenital amegakaryocytic thrombocytopenia, due to receive a stem cell transplant.

This clonotype appeared a few times. The CDR3 DNA reads as TGCAGCGTTGAACCCGGTAAGGGGACCTCGGGAGAGCAGTTCTTC. It translates to CSVEPGKGTSGEQFF. This rearrangement joins TRBV29-1 to TRBJ2-1, with D possibly being TRBD1 or TRBD2 (5 bases each). This CDR3 has 15 amino acids. Between the trimmed V and J ends, which lost 2 bases and 10 bases, there was a span of 21 bases. Germline CDR1 is SQVTM and CDR2 is ANQGSEA.

This chain uses TRBV5-4 with TRBJ2-7; 10 bases fit TRBD1. This CDR3 is built from 15 residues. Looked up from germline, CDR1 is SGHNT and CDR2 is YYREEE (reference sequence). Trimming removed 4 bases from V and 3 bases from J; junction bases left unmatched: 7. The CDR3 bases are TGTGCCAGCAGCGATCTAAGGGACAGGGGCTACGAGCAGTACTTC. Its protein is CASSDLRDRGYEQYF.